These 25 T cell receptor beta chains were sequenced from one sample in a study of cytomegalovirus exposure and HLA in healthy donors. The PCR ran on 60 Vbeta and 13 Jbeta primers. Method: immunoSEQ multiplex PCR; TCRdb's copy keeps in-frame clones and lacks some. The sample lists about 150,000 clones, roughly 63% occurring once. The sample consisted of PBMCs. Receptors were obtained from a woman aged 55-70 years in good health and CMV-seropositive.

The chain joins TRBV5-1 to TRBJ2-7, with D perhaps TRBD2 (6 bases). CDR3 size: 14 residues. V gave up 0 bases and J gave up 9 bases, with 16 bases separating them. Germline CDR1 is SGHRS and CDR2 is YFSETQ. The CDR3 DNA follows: TGCGCCAGCAGCTTGGCCGGGGCCCTCGGGGGGCAGTACTTC. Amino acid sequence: CASSLAGALGGQYF.

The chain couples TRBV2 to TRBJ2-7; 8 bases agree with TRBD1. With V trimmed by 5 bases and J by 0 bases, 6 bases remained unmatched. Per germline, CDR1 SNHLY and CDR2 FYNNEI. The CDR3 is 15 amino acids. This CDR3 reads CASSRGQGSSYEQYF. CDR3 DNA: TGTGCCAGCAGTCGAGGACAGGGAAGCTCCTACGAGCAGTACTTC.

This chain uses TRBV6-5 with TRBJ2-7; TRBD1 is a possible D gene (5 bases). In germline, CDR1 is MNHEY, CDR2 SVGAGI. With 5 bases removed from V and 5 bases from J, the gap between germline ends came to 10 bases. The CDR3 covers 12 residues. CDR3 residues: CASSPQGNEQYF. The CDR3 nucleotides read TGTGCCAGCAGTCCCCAGGGAAACGAGCAGTACTTC.

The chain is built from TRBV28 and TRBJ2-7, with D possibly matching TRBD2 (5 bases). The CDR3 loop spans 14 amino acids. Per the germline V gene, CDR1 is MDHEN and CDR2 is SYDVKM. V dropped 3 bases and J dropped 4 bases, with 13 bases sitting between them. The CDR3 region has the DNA TGTGCCAGCAGTTTTGTGGGAGCGTTATACGAGCAGTACTTC. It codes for CASSFVGALYEQYF.

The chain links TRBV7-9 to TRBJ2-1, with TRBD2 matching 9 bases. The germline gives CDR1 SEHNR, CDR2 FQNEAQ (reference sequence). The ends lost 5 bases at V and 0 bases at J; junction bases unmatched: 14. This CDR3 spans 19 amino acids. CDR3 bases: TGTGCCAGCAGCATGAGCGGGAGGACATTTTCGAGCTCCTACAATGAGCAGTTCTTC. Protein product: CASSMSGRTFSSSYNEQFF.

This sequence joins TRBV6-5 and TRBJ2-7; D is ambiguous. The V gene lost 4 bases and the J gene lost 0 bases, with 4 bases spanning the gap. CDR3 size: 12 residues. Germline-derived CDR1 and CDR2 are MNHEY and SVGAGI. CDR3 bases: TGTGCCAGCAGTTCCCGCTCCTACGAGCAGTACTTC. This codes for CASSSRSYEQYF.

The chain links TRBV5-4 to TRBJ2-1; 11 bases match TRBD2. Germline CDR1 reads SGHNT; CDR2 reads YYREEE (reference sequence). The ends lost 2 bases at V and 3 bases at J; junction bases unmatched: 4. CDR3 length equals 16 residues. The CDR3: CASSLPTSGGYNEQFF. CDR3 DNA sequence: TGTGCCAGCAGCTTACCAACTAGCGGGGGCTACAATGAGCAGTTCTTC.

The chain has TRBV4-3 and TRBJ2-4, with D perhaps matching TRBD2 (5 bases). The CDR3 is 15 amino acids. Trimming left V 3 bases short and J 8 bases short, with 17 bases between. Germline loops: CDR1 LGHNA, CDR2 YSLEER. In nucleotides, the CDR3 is TGCGCCAGCAGCCAGGACCCGCTCCCGGAGGACATTCAGTACTTC. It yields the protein CASSQDPLPEDIQYF.

Written as DNA, the CDR3 is TGTGCCAGCAGCGTAGGGACAGGCGATTCGCAGTACTTC. Translated, it gives CASSVGTGDSQYF. The genes are TRBV9 and TRBJ2-7; the match to TRBD1 covers 7 bases. This CDR3 spans 13 amino acids. Germline CDR1 is SGDLS and CDR2 is YYNGEE. V trimming: 0 bases; J trimming: 9 bases; junction bases outside the gene matches: 6.

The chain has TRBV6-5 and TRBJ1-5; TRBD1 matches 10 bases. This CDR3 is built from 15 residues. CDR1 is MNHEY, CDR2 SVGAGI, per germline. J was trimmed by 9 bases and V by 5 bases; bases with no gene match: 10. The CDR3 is CASSHGGQGSRPQHF. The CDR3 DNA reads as TGTGCCAGCAGTCACGGGGGACAGGGGAGTCGGCCCCAGCATTTT.

The CDR3 bases are TGTGCCAGCAGCGTAGCCGTGAGAAGCTCCTACAATGAGCAGTTCTTC. Translation gives CASSVAVRSSYNEQFF. J is TRBJ2-1 and V is TRBV9; D is unclear. Germline V CDR1 and CDR2: SGDLS, YYNGEE. V was pared by 0 bases and J by 0 bases, with 10 bases between. This CDR3 comprises 16 residues.

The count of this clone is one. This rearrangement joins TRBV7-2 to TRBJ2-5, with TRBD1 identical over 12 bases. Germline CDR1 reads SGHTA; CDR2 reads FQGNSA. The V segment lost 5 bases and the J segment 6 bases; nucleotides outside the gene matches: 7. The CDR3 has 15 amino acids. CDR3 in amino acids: CASSGGQGARQTQYF. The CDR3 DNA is TGTGCCAGCAGCGGGGGACAGGGGGCTCGGCAGACCCAGTACTTC.

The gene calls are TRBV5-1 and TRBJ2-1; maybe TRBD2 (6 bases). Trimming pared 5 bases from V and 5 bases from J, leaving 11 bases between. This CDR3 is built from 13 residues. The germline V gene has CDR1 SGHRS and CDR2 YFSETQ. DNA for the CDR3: TGCGCCAGCAGGGCGGGGTTAAACAATGAGCAGTTCTTC. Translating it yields CASRAGLNNEQFF.

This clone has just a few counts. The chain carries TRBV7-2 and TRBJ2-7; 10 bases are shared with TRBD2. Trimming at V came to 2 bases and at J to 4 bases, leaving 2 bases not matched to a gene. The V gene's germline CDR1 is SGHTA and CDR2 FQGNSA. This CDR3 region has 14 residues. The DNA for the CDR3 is TGTGCCAGCAGCTTACTAGCGGGGGATTACGAGCAGTACTTC. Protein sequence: CASSLLAGDYEQYF. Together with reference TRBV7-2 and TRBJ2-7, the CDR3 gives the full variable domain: GAGVSQSPSNKVTEKGKDVELRCDPISGHTALYWYRQSLGQGLEFLIYFQGNSAPDKSGLPSDRFSAERTGGSVSTLTIQRTQQEDSAVYLCASSLLAGDYEQYFGPGTRLTVT.

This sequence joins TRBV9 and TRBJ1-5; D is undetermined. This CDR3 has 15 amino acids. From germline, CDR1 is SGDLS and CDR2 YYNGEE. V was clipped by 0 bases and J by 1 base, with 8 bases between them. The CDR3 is CASSVGTGSNQPQHF. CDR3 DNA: TGTGCCAGCAGCGTAGGGACTGGGAGCAATCAGCCCCAGCATTTT.

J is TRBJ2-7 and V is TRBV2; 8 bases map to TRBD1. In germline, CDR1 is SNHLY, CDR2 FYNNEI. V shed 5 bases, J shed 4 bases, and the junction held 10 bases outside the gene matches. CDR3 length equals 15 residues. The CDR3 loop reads CASSLDRVFFYEQYF. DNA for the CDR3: TGTGCCAGCAGTTTGGACAGGGTGTTCTTTTACGAGCAGTACTTC. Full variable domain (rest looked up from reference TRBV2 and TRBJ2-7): EPEVTQTPSHQVTQMGQEVILRCVPISNHLYFYWYRQILGQKVEFLVSFYNNEISEKSEIFDDQFSVERPDGSNFTLKIRSTKLEDSAMYFCASSLDRVFFYEQYFGPGTRLTVT.

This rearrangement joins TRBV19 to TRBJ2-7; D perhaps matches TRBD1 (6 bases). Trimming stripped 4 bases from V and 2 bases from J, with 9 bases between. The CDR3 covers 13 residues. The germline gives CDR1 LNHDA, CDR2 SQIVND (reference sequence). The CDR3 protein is CASSRDTTYEQYF. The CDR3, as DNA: TGTGCCAGTAGTAGGGACACGACCTACGAGCAGTACTTC.

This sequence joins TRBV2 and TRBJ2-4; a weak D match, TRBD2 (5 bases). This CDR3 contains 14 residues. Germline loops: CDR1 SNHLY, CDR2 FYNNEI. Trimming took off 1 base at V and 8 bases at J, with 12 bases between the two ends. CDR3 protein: CASSEGAVRYIQYF. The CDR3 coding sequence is TGTGCCAGCAGTGAAGGAGCGGTCCGATACATTCAGTACTTC.

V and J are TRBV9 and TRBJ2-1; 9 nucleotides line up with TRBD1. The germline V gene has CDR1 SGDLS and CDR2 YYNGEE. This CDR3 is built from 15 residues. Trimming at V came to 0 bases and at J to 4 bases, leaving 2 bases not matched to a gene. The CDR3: CASSVAGQGYNEQFF. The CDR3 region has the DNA TGTGCCAGCAGCGTAGCGGGACAGGGATACAATGAGCAGTTCTTC.

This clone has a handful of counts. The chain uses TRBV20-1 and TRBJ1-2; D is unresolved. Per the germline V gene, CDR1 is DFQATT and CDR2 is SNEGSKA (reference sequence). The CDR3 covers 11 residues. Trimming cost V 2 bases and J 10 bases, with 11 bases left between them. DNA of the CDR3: TGCAGTGCTAGAAACACGAATTACTACACCTTC. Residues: CSARNTNYYTF.

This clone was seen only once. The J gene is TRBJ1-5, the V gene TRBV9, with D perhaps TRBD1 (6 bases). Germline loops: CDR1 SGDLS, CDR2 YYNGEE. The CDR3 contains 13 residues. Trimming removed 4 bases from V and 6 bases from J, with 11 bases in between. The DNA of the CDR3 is TGTGCCAGCAGCACAGGGTGGGCTCAGCCCCAGCATTTT. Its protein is CASSTGWAQPQHF. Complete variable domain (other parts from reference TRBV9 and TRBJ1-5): DSGVTQTPKHLITATGQRVTLRCSPRSGDLSVYWYQQSLDQGLQFLIQYYNGEERAKGNILERFSAQQFPDLHSELNLSSLELGDSALYFCASSTGWAQPQHFGDGTRLSIL.

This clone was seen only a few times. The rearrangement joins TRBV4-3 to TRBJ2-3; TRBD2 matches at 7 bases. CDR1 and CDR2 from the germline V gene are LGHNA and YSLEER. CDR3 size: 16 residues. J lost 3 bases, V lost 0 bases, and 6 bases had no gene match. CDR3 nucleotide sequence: TGCGCCAGCAGCCAAGATTTTCAGGGAGGGACAGATACGCAGTATTTT. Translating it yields CASSQDFQGGTDTQYF.

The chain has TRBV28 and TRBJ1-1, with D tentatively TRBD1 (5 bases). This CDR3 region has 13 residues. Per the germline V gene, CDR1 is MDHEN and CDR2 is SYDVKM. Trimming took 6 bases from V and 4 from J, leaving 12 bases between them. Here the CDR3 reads CASRLMGGTEAFF. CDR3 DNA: TGTGCCAGCAGATTAATGGGGGGCACTGAAGCTTTCTTT.

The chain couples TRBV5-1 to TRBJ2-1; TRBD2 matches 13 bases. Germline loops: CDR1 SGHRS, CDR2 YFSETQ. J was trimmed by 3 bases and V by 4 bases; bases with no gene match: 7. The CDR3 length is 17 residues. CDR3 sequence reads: CASSLGLAGAFYNEQFF. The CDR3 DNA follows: TGCGCCAGCAGCCTCGGACTAGCGGGAGCCTTCTACAATGAGCAGTTCTTC.

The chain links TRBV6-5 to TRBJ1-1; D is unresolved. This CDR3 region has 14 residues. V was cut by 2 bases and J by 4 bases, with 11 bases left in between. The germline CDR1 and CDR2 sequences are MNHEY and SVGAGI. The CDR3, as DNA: TGTGCCAGCAGTTACGTCCTGAGGCCCACTGAAGCTTTCTTT. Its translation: CASSYVLRPTEAFF.